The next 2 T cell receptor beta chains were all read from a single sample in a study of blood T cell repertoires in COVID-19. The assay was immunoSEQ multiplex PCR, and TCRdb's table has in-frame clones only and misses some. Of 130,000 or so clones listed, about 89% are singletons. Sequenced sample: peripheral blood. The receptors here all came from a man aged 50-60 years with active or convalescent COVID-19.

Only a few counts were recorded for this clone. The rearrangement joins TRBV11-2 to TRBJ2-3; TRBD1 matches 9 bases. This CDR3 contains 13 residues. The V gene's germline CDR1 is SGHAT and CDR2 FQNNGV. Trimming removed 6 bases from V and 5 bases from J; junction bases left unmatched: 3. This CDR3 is CASSRDREDTQYF. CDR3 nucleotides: TGTGCCAGCAGTCGGGACAGGGAAGATACGCAGTATTTT.

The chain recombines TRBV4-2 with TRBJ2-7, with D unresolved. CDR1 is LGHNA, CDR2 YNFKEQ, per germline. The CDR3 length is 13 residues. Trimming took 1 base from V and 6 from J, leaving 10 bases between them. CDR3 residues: CASSQGGPREQYF. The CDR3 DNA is TGTGCCAGCAGCCAAGGAGGCCCACGCGAGCAGTACTTC.